The 11 T cell receptor beta chains below were found in one sample sequenced in a study of Graves' ophthalmopathy and Graves' hyperthyroidism (dated by TCRdb to between 2017 and 2018). Sequenced on an Illumina HiSeq 2000. TCR beta CDR3 regions were amplified from RNA transcripts for repertoire sequencing. A first-round RT-PCR used HTBI primers with the Qiagen OneStep RT-PCR kit, followed by a second-round multiplex PCR, size selection and purification. TCRdb reran the public reads through fastp at Q25 and MiXCR, keeping productive beta chains. Under each unique CDR3 protein, matching rows form one entry showing the most common genes and DNA. The sample profile shows around 400,000 distinct CDR3 sequences; around 18% of them were found once. Together, the top ten hold 1.6% of the sample. Sequenced material: peripheral blood. These receptors originate from a woman younger than 30 with Graves' ophthalmopathy. Donor details come from another sample of the same person, matched by shared clones.

This clonotype has just a few counts. The V gene is TRBV5-5, the J gene TRBJ1-5; no reliable D call. CDR3 size: 15 residues. The ends were cut back, 2 bases at V and 4 bases at J, with 13 bases in the middle. Germline V gene data show CDR1 as SGHKS and CDR2 as YYEKEE (reference sequence). The CDR3 DNA sequence: TGTGCCAGCAGCTTCGGACTCCTAGGAAATCAGCCCCAGCATTTT. As protein: CASSFGLLGNQPQHF.

In this sample, this clonotype turned up many times. CDR3 sequence reads: CASSYSLGTYEQYF. Here the CDR3 DNA reads TGTGCCAGCAGTTACTCCCTAGGGACCTACGAGCAGTACTTC. This rearrangement joins TRBV6-5 to TRBJ2-7; the D is unclear. CDR3 length equals 14 residues. With 0 bases removed from V and 2 bases from J, the gap between germline ends came to 8 bases. Looked up from germline, CDR1 is MNHEY and CDR2 is SVGAGI.

This clonotype was found many times. The gene calls are TRBV27 and TRBJ2-2; 7 bases match TRBD1. Germline CDR1 is MNHEY and CDR2 is SMNVEV (reference sequence). V lost 5 bases and J lost 7; bases outside the gene matches: 10. This CDR3 comprises 15 residues. CDR3 sequence reads: CASSTYRQGDGELFF. For the CDR3, the DNA is TGTGCCAGCAGTACGTACCGACAGGGCGACGGGGAGCTGTTTTTT.

This clonotype came up many times. The V and J genes are TRBV27 and TRBJ2-5; perhaps TRBD1 as D (6 bases). Germline loops: CDR1 MNHEY, CDR2 SMNVEV (reference sequence). The CDR3 is 13 amino acids. V lost 5 bases, J lost 2 bases, and 9 bases lay in between. Here the CDR3 DNA reads TGTGCCAGCAGTAGGACAGCACAAGAGACCCAGTACTTC. Amino acids: CASSRTAQETQYF.

This clonotype was counted at least ten times. The rearrangement joins TRBV9 to TRBJ2-7, with D maybe TRBD1 (5 bases). Germline values: CDR1 SGDLS, CDR2 YYNGEE. Trimming shortened V by 4 bases and J by 6 bases, and 20 bases separated the two germline ends. The CDR3 totals 15 residues. In DNA, the CDR3 is TGTGCCAGCAGCCCCCTCGGTGGCAGGGCCAGCGAGCAGTACTTC. This translates into CASSPLGGRASEQYF.

At least ten counts were recorded for this clonotype. This rearrangement joins TRBV6-2 or TRBV6-3 to TRBJ2-2; the D is unclear. This CDR3 spans 14 amino acids. V dropped 4 bases and J dropped 1 base, with 7 bases sitting between them. Germline CDR1 is MNHEY and CDR2 is SVGEGT. CDR3 sequence: CASSLFRNTGELFF. CDR3 DNA: TGTGCCAGCAGTTTATTTAGGAACACCGGGGAGCTGTTTTTT.

This clonotype was seen repeatedly, ten times or more. The chain couples TRBV7-2 to TRBJ2-7; D possibly corresponds to TRBD2 (5 bases). The germline V gene encodes CDR1 SGHTA and CDR2 FQGNSA. The CDR3 is 13 amino acids. V was clipped by 5 bases and J by 5 bases, with 13 bases between them. In DNA form, the CDR3 reads TGTGCCAGCAGCCGTTACACGGAGGACGAGCAGTACTTC. Its protein product is CASSRYTEDEQYF.

The V gene is TRBV6-1, the J gene TRBJ2-5; D possibly corresponds to TRBD1 (5 bases). Trimming removed 5 bases from V and 1 base from J, with 17 bases in between. Germline V gene data show CDR1 as MNHNS and CDR2 as SASEGT. This CDR3 spans 16 amino acids. CDR3 nucleotide sequence: TGTGCCAGCAGTAGGGGCAGGGAAGTTGGCCAAGAGACCCAGTACTTC. This translates into CASSRGREVGQETQYF.

This clonotype was observed at least ten times. V is TRBV20-1 and J is TRBJ2-7, with D perhaps matching TRBD2 (6 bases). V dropped 0 bases and J dropped 7 bases, with 19 bases sitting between them. In germline, CDR1 is DFQATT, CDR2 SNEGSKA (reference sequence). The CDR3 length is 15 residues. CDR3 DNA sequence: TGCAGTGCTAGAGATCCCGGGGGAGAGGGTCGGGAGCAGTACTTC. Translation: CSARDPGGEGREQYF.

The table lists this clonotype with many counts. The CDR3 bases are TGTGCCAGCAGCTTGGGACGGGGTAAAGAGACCCAGTACTTC. Protein product: CASSLGRGKETQYF. V gene TRBV7-2 combines with J gene TRBJ2-5; D could derive from TRBD1 or TRBD2 (5 bases each). Germline values: CDR1 SGHTA, CDR2 FQGNSA. V dropped 3 bases and J dropped 3 bases, with 11 bases sitting between them. The CDR3 runs 14 residues.

This clonotype was found many times. V usage is TRBV6-2 or TRBV6-3 and J usage is TRBJ1-5; D is unclear. Trimming removed 5 bases from V and 3 bases from J, with 14 bases in between. Germline assignment: CDR1 MNHEY and CDR2 SVGEGT. The CDR3 extends over 15 amino acids. The CDR3 loop reads CASSNPRTYNQPQHF. The DNA of the CDR3 is TGTGCCAGCAGTAACCCCCGGACCTACAATCAGCCCCAGCATTTT.